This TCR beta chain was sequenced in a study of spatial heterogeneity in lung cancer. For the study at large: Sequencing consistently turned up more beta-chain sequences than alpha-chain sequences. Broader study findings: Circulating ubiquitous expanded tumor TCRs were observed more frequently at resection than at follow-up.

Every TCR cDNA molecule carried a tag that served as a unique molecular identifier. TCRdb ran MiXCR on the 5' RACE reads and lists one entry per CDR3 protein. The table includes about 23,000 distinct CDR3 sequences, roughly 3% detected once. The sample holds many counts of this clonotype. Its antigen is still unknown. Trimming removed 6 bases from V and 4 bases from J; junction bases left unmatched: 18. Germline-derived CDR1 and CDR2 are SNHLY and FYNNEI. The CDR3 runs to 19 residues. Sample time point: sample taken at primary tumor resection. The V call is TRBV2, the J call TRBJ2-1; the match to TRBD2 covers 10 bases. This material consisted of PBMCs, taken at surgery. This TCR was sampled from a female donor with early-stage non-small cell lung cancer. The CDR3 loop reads CASRKKGQAAGGSYNEQFF. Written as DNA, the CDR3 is TGTGCCAGCAGGAAAAAGGGACAGGCAGCGGGAGGGTCTTACAATGAGCAGTTCTTC.